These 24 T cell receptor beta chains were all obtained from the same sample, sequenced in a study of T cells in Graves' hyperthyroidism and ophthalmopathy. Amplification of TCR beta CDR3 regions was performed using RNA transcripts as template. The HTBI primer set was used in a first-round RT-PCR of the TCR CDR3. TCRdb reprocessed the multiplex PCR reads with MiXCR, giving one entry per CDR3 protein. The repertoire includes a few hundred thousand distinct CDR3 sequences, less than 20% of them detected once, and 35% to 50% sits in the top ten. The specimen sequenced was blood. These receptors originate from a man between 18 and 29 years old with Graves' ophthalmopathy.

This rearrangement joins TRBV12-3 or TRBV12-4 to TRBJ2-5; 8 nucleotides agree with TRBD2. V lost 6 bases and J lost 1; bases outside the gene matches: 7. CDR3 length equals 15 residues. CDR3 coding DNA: TGTGCCAGCAGCCCGGGGGGGGGTGGCCAAGAGACCCAGTACTTC. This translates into CASSPGGGGQETQYF.

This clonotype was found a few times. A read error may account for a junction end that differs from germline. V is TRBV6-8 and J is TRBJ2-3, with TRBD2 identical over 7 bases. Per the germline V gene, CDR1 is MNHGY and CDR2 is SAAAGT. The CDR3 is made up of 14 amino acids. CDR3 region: CASSDSIGGDTQYF. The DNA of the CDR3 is TGTGCCAGCAGTGACTCGATCGGGGGGGATACGCAGTATTTT.

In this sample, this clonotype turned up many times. The CDR3, as DNA: TGTGCCAGCAGCCAGGGTAGGATCGAGACCCAGTACTTC. Translating it yields CASSQGRIETQYF. The V and J genes are TRBV3-1 and TRBJ2-5; D not resolved. V lost 3 bases and J 5 bases, leaving 10 bases between the germline ends. The germline V gene encodes CDR1 LGHDT and CDR2 YNNKEL (reference sequence). The CDR3 spans 13 residues.

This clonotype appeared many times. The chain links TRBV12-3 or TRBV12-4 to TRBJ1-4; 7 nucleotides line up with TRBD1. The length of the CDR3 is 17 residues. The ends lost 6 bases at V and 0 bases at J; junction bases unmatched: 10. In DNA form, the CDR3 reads TGTGCCAGCAGGGGACAGAACTTAAAATCAACTAATGAAAAACTGTTTTTT. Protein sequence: CASRGQNLKSTNEKLFF.

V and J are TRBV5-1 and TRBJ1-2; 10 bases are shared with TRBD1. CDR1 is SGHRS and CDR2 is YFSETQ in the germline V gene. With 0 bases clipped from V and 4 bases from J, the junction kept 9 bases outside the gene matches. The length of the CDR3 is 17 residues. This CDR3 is CASSLERQGAGVYGYTF. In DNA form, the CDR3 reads TGCGCCAGCAGCTTGGAGCGACAGGGGGCCGGGGTCTATGGCTACACCTTC.

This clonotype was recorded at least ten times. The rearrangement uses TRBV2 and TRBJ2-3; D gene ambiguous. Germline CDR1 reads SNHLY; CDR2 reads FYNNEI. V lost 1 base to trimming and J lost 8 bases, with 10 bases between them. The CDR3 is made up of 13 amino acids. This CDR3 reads CASSEGPAGTQYF. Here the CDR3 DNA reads TGTGCCAGCAGTGAAGGACCAGCAGGTACGCAGTATTTT. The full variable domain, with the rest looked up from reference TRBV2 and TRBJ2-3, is EPEVTQTPSHQVTQMGQEVILRCVPISNHLYFYWYRQILGQKVEFLVSFYNNEISEKSEIFDDQFSVERPDGSNFTLKIRSTKLEDSAMYFCASSEGPAGTQYFGPGTRLTVL.

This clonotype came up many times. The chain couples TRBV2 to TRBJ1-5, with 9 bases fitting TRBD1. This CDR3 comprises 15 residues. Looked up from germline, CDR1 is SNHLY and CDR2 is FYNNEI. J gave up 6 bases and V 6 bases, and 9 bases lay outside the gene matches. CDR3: CASSADRGWGQPQHF. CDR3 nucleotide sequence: TGTGCCAGCAGCGCGGACAGGGGTTGGGGTCAGCCCCAGCATTTT.

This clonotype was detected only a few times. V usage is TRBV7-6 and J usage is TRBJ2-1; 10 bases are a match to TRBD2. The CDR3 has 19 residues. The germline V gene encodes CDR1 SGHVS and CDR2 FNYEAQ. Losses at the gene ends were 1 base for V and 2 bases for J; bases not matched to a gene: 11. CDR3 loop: CASSLVVLAGGRTYNEQFF. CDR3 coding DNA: TGTGCCAGCAGCTTAGTAGTCTTAGCGGGGGGTCGGACCTACAATGAGCAGTTCTTC.

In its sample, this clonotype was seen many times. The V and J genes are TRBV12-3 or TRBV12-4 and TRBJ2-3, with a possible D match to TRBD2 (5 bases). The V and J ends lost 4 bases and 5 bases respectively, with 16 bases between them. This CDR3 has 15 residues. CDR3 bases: TGTGCCAGCAGTTCGACTATGGTGGTAGGAGATACGCAGTATTTT. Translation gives CASSSTMVVGDTQYF.

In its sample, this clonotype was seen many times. CDR3 region: CASRKYSEATNEKLFF. CDR3 coding DNA: TGTGCCAGCAGGAAATACAGCGAAGCAACTAATGAAAAACTGTTTTTT. The genes are TRBV6-1 and TRBJ1-4; D unclear. This CDR3 has 16 residues. Germline V lookup: CDR1 MNHNS, CDR2 SASEGT. Trimming took off 6 bases at V and 0 bases at J, with 14 bases between the two ends.

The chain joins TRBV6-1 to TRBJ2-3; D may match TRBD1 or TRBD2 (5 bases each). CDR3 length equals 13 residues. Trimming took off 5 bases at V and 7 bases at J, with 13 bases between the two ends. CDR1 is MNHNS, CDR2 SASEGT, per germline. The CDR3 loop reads CASSSGPTYTQYF. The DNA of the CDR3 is TGTGCCAGCAGTTCGGGACCCACGTATACGCAGTATTTT.

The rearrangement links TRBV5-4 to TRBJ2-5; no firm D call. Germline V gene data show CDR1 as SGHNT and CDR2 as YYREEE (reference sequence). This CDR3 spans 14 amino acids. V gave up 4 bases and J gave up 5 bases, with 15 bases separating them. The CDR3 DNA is TGTGCCAGCAGCCCTAATGGGAACGGGGAGACCCAGTACTTC. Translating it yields CASSPNGNGETQYF.

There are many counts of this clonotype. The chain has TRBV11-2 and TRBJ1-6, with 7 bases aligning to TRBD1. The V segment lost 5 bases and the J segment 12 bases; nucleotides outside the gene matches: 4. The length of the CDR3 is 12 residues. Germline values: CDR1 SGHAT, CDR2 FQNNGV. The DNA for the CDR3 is TGTGCCAGCAGCCCGACAGGGCGACCCCTCCACTTT. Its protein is CASSPTGRPLHF.

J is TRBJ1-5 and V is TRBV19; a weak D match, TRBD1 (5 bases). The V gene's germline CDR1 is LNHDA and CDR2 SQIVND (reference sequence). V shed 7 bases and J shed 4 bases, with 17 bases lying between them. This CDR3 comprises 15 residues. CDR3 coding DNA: TGTGCCAGTAAAAAGGGGCCAGTTGAGAATCAGCCCCAGCATTTT. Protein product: CASKKGPVENQPQHF.

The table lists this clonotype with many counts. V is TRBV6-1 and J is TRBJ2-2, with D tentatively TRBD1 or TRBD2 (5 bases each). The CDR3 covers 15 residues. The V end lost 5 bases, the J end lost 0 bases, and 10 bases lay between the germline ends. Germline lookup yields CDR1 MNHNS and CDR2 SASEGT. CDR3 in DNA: TGTGCCAGCAGTCCCGGGACGGCGAACACCGGGGAGCTGTTTTTT. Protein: CASSPGTANTGELFF.

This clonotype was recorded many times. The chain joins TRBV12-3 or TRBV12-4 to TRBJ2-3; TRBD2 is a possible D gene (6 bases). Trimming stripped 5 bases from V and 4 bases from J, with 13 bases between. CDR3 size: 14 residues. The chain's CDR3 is CASSIGTFADTQYF. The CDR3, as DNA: TGTGCCAGCAGTATTGGGACTTTCGCAGATACGCAGTATTTT.

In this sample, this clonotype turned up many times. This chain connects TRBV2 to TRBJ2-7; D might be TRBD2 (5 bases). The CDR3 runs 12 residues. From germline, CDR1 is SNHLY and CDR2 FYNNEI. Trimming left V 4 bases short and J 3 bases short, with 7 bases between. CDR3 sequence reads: CASSVRGYEQYF. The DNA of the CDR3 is TGTGCCAGCAGTGTTCGGGGCTACGAGCAGTACTTC.

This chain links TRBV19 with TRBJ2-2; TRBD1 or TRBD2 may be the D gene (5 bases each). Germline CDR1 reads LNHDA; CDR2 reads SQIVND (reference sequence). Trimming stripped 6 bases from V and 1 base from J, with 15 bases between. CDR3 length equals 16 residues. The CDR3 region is CASRKAGTRNTGELFF. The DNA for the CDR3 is TGTGCCAGTAGGAAGGCCGGGACCCGGAACACCGGGGAGCTGTTTTTT.

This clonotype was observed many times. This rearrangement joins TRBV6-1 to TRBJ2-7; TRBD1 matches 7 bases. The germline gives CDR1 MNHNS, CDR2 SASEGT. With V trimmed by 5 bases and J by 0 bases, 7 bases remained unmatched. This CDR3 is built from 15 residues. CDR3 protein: CASSRDRASSYEQYF. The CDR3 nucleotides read TGTGCCAGCAGTCGCGACAGGGCCAGCTCCTACGAGCAGTACTTC.

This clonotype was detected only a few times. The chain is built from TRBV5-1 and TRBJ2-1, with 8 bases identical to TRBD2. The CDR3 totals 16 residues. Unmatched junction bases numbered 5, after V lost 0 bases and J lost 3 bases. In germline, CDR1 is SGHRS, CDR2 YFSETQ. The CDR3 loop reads CASSLEGRGDYNEQFF. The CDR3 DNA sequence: TGCGCCAGCAGCTTGGAGGGGCGGGGGGACTACAATGAGCAGTTCTTC.

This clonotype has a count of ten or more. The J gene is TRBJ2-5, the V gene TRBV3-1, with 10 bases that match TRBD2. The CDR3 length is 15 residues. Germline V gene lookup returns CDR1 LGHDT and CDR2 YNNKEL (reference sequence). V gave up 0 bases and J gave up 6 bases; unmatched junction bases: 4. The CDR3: CASSQDSSGGKTQYF. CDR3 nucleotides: TGTGCCAGCAGCCAAGATTCTAGCGGGGGAAAGACCCAGTACTTC.

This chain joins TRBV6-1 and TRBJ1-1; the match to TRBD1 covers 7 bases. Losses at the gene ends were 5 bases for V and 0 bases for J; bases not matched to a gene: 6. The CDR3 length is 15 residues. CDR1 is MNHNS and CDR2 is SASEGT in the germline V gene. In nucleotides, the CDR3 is TGTGCCAGCAGTTCCACGACAGGGATGAACACTGAAGCTTTCTTT. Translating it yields CASSSTTGMNTEAFF.

The CDR3, as DNA: TGTGCCAGCAGCCCCCGGGACAGGGATTATAGCAATCAGCCCCAGCATTTT. It translates to CASSPRDRDYSNQPQHF. The rearrangement uses TRBV5-5 and TRBJ1-5; 9 positions agree with TRBD1. V lost 4 bases, J lost 0 bases, and 8 bases stayed unmatched. Germline V gene lookup returns CDR1 SGHKS and CDR2 YYEKEE (reference sequence). This CDR3 is built from 17 residues.

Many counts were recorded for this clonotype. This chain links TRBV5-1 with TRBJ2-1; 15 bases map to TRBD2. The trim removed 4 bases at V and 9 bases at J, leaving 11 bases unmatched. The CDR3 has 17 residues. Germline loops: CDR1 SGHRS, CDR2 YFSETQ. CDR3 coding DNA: TGCGCCAGCAGCAAGGACCCGGGACTAGCGGGGGGTAGTGAGCAGTTCTTC. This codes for CASSKDPGLAGGSEQFF.